This is a list of T cell receptor beta chains from one sample in a study of blood T cells in healthy people across ages. MiXCR, applied by TCRdb to the 5' RACE reads, yields one record per CDR3 protein. The sample contains fewer than 950,000 distinct CDR3 sequences, about 37% of which appear only once. Sequenced: blood. Receptor source: a man younger than 35 in good health. CDR3s include the opening cysteine and the closing phenylalanine or tryptophan. A D gene is named only where the DNA matches it firmly. Clone size is not always given. Where it is, it says once, few, many or a class for expanded clones.

>TRBV7-2|few|-|TRBJ2-7
TGTGCCAGCAGCTTCGGGGGGCCTGACAATGAGCAGTACTTC
CASSFGGPDNEQYF
>TRBV3-1|few|-|TRBJ2-3
TGTGCCAGCAGCCCCCAGACACCGCATACGCAGTATTTT
CASSPQTPHTQYF
>TRBV12-3/TRBV12-4|many|TRBD2|TRBJ2-5
TGTGCCAGCAGCCCGGGGAGGGGTTTGGAGACCCAGTACTTC
CASSPGRGLETQYF
>TRBV9|-|-|TRBJ2-1
TGTGCCAGCGCCCCGGGGTACAATGGGCAGTTCTTC
CASAPGYNGQFF
>TRBV6-1|many|-|TRBJ2-7
TGTGCCAGCAGGTCGGACCGGGACGGCTACGAGCAGTACTTC
CASRSDRDGYEQYF
>TRBV20-1|many|-|TRBJ2-5
TGCAGTGCTAGGGGCCCCAGCAGGGTTCAAGAGACCCAGTACTTC
CSARGPSRVQETQYF
>TRBV4-3|-|-|TRBJ1-2
TGCGCCAGCAGCCCGGGAGGGCAGGGGCGGTATGGCTACACCTTC
CASSPGGQGRYGYTF
>TRBV15|-|-|TRBJ2-7
TGTGCCACCAGCAGAAGGGCATCGAACAATGAGCAGTACTTC
CATSRRASNNEQYF
>TRBV2|-|-|TRBJ2-7
TGTGCCAGCAGTGTAGGGGGGGCCCAAATCTACGAGCAGTACTTC
CASSVGGAQIYEQYF
>TRBV9|-|-|TRBJ1-6
TGTGCCAGCAGCCCGACTACAGCCGGGGGTTCACCCCTCCACTTT
CASSPTTAGGSPLHF
>TRBV2|many|-|TRBJ2-4
TGTGCCAGCAGTGAAGGGGCGGTAGCCAAAAACATTCAGTACTTC
CASSEGAVAKNIQYF
>TRBV4-2|-|-|TRBJ2-3
TGTGCCAGCAGCCAGAGGGAGCGCGGTACGCAGTATTTT
CASSQRERGTQYF
>TRBV20-1|many|-|TRBJ2-1
TGCAGTGCTAGAGTATTCGACAGGATCCACAATGAGCAGTTCTTC
CSARVFDRIHNEQFF
>TRBV6-5|many|-|TRBJ1-2
TGTGCCAGCACCGTCGGTGGCAGCTATGGCTACACCTTC
CASTVGGSYGYTF
>TRBV4-3|-|-|TRBJ2-7
TGCGCCAGCAGCCAAAGCCTCGGTGTCTACGAGCAGTACTTC
CASSQSLGVYEQYF
>TRBV7-2|-|-|TRBJ1-2
TGTGCCAGCAGCTTAGAAGTGTGGGGCGGCTACACCTTC
CASSLEVWGGYTF
>TRBV27|many|-|TRBJ2-7
TGTGCCAGCAGTTCGGGCAGCCTGACGCCGCAGTACTTC
CASSSGSLTPQYF
>TRBV29-1|few|-|TRBJ2-7
TGCAGCGTTGATAAAGGAGCGTACGAGCAGTACTTC
CSVDKGAYEQYF
>TRBV10-3|once|TRBD1|TRBJ2-3
TGTGCCATCAGAGGGACAGAGGGTCTAGGGGATACGCAGTATTTT
CAIRGTEGLGDTQYF
>TRBV7-9|-|-|TRBJ2-5
TGTGCCAGCAGCCCACCCGGGACTTACAATGAGCAGTACTTC
CASSPPGTYNEQYF
>TRBV6-2/TRBV6-3|once|TRBD2|TRBJ2-2
TGTGCCAGCAATCCTGTCCGGGGGGGCACCGGGGAGCTGTTTTTT
CASNPVRGGTGELFF
>TRBV12-3/TRBV12-4|-|-|TRBJ2-3
TGTGCCAGCAGTTTAGGAAGGGGGGTGGGGACGCAGTATTTT
CASSLGRGVGTQYF
>TRBV7-2|-|-|TRBJ1-2
TGTGCCAGCAGCTTATCGTCCGGGGTCTATGGCTACACCTTC
CASSLSSGVYGYTF
>TRBV3-1|few|-|TRBJ2-1
TGTGCCAGCAGCCAACCTTTGGAGCCTGGTGAGCAGTTCTTC
CASSQPLEPGEQFF
>TRBV7-2|few|-|TRBJ1-1
TGTGCCAGCAGCCAAGAACCGGTTACGAACACTGAAGCTTTCTTT
CASSQEPVTNTEAFF
>TRBV12-3/TRBV12-4|few|-|TRBJ1-5
TGTGCCAGCAGTTTGCTCTTCGGTGATCAGCCCCAGCATTTT
CASSLLFGDQPQHF
>TRBV27|-|-|TRBJ2-7
TGTGCCAGCAGTTTCAAACCCAGCTCCTACGAGCAGTACTTC
CASSFKPSSYEQYF
>TRBV4-3|-|-|TRBJ2-1
TGCGCCAGCAGCCAAGACGGAACAGTCTACAATGAGCAGTTCTTC
CASSQDGTVYNEQFF
>TRBV12-3/TRBV12-4|-|-|TRBJ1-1
TGTGCCAGCAGTGAGAGGGAGGGGGCTTTCTTT
CASSEREGAFF
>TRBV9|few|-|TRBJ1-1
TGTGCCAGCAGCGGAGGGGGGGTAACAGGTGAAGCTTTCTTT
CASSGGGVTGEAFF
>TRBV12-3/TRBV12-4|few|-|TRBJ1-6
TGTGCCAGCAGTTTAGGGTCGACTTCTGGGCCCCTCCACTTT
CASSLGSTSGPLHF
>TRBV7-2|few|-|TRBJ1-2
TGTGCCAGCAGCTTAGCGGGCAACCCCAACTATGGCTACACCTTC
CASSLAGNPNYGYTF
>TRBV19|-|-|TRBJ2-7
TGTGCCAGTAGTCTAAGTGTGGGGACGGAGCAGTACTTC
CASSLSVGTEQYF
>TRBV7-2|many|-|TRBJ1-5
TGTGCCAGCAGCCGCGGCCCTAGCAATCAGCCCCAGCATTTT
CASSRGPSNQPQHF
>TRBV19|many|TRBD1|TRBJ1-5
TGTGCCAGTAGCGCCACAGGGGGGAGCAATCAGCCCCAGCATTTT
CASSATGGSNQPQHF